This TCR beta chain emerged from a study of blood T cell repertoires in COVID-19. Study details: There were acute and convalescent COVID-19 samples, and they came from the United States, Italy and Spain. PBMCs, B-cell-depleted T cells, or T cells provided the cDNA or gDNA that made up the material.

Germline V gene data show CDR1 as MDHEN and CDR2 as SYDVKM. V was clipped by 6 bases and J by 0 bases, with 12 bases between them. CDR3 length: 15 residues. Original handling: Reference gene primer amplification in the assay estimated nucleated cell counts. The repertoire was sequenced with immunoSEQ multiplex PCR; TCRdb's copy has only in-frame clones and lacks some. From that table come the V and J calls and clone size; the DNA was used to work out D and trimming. The sample holds approximately 170,000 clones, around 67% seen once. The chain is built from TRBV28 and TRBJ1-5; the D gene is possibly TRBD1 (6 bases). Sample: peripheral blood. The TCR sequence derives from a woman aged 80 or over with acute or convalescent COVID-19. In DNA form, the CDR3 reads TGTGCCAGCAGCCTACAGGGAAATAGCAATCAGCCCCAGCATTTT. Protein product: CASSLQGNSNQPQHF. Variable domain in full (rest from reference TRBV28 and TRBJ1-5): DVKVTQSSRYLVKRTGEKVFLECVQDMDHENMFWYRQDPGLGLRLIYFSYDVKMKEKGDIPEGYSVSREKKERFSLILESASTNQTSMYLCASSLQGNSNQPQHFGDGTRLSIL.